This entry lists 18 T cell receptor beta chains sequenced from one sample in a study of siplizumab effects on memory and regulatory T cells (dated by TCRdb to about 2019). Libraries were prepared through the immunoSEQ multiplex PCR assay. The table comes from immuneACCESS by way of TCRdb, which keeps in-frame sequences with V and J called. Part of the clones is missing from these tables; in studies checked, under half for an unresolved V gene and the rest for unknown reasons. The sample yields some 99,000 clones; 92% were counted once. About 0.78% of the sample is taken by the ten largest. Sequencing used Tregs sorted from blood. These receptors were obtained from a human donor in good health.

The rearrangement joins TRBV29-1 to TRBJ2-7; D gene unclear. The CDR3 has 12 residues. Germline V gene lookup returns CDR1 SQVTM and CDR2 ANQGSEA. Trimming pared 5 bases from V and 2 bases from J, leaving 10 bases between. The CDR3 DNA follows: TGCAGCGTTCAACATACTCCCTACGAGCAGTACTTC. Translating gives CSVQHTPYEQYF.

V gene TRBV14 combines with J gene TRBJ2-3, with 9 nucleotides matching TRBD2. The junction had 4 bases not matched to a gene; V was cut back by 2 bases and J by 4 bases. Germline V gene sequence: CDR1 SGHDN, CDR2 FVKESK. The CDR3 consists of 15 residues. CDR3: CASSQPTSGPDTQYF. Written as DNA, the CDR3 is TGTGCCAGCAGCCAACCGACTAGCGGCCCAGATACGCAGTATTTT.

The chain joins TRBV18 to TRBJ2-7; 8 bases are shared with TRBD2. Trimming took 2 bases from V and 5 from J; bases not matched to a gene: 5. The CDR3 spans 14 residues. Germline-derived CDR1 and CDR2 are KGHSH and LQKENI. Here the CDR3 DNA reads TGTGCCAGCTCACCAGAACTAGCGGCCCACGAGCAGTACTTC. It codes for CASSPELAAHEQYF. The variable domain in full, completed from reference TRBV18 and TRBJ2-7, reads NAGVMQNPRHLVRRRGQEARLRCSPMKGHSHVYWYRQLPEEGLKFMVYLQKENIIDESGMPKERFSAEFPKEGPSILRIQQVVRGDSAAYFCASSPELAAHEQYFGPGTRLTVT.

The chain is built from TRBV2 and TRBJ1-6; no clear D. This CDR3 comprises 17 residues. The V end lost 10 bases, the J end lost 0 bases, and 19 bases lay between the germline ends. Germline V lookup: CDR1 SNHLY, CDR2 FYNNEI. In DNA, the CDR3 is TGTGCCATAAGCTGGGATGAAATAAGCTCCTATAATTCACCCCTCCACTTT. This codes for CAISWDEISSYNSPLHF.

This chain connects TRBV25-1 to TRBJ2-2; D is possibly TRBD1 (5 bases). Germline V CDR1 and CDR2: MGHDK, SYGVNS. Trimming took off 0 bases at V and 5 bases at J, with 13 bases between the two ends. The CDR3 runs 16 residues. The CDR3 sequence is CASSEYASAGTGELFF. CDR3 DNA: TGTGCCAGCAGTGAATATGCTAGTGCAGGGACCGGGGAGCTGTTTTTT.

The chain couples TRBV14 to TRBJ2-3; the match to TRBD2 covers 10 bases. J was trimmed by 0 bases and V by 2 bases; bases with no gene match: 11. The CDR3 runs 19 residues. Germline CDR1 is SGHDN and CDR2 is FVKESK. CDR3 amino acids: CASSQLGTSAYPSTDTQYF. The CDR3 DNA reads TGTGCCAGCAGCCAATTGGGGACTAGCGCTTACCCTAGCACAGATACGCAGTATTTT.

The chain couples TRBV15 to TRBJ2-3; tentatively, D is TRBD1 (5 bases). This CDR3 is built from 15 residues. The germline CDR1 and CDR2 sequences are LNHNV and YYDKDF (reference sequence). Trimming shortened V by 0 bases and J by 1 base, and 8 bases separated the two germline ends. CDR3 protein: CATSREQGGTDTQYF. The CDR3 DNA is TGTGCCACCAGCAGAGAGCAGGGCGGCACAGATACGCAGTATTTT.

The rearrangement links TRBV2 to TRBJ1-4; tentatively, D is TRBD1 (5 bases). Germline V gene sequence: CDR1 SNHLY, CDR2 FYNNEI. Trimming left V 6 bases short and J 7 bases short, with 12 bases between. The CDR3 contains 13 residues. As DNA, the CDR3 is TGTGCCAGCAGGATAGACAGAGGTGAAAAACTGTTTTTT. Its translation is CASRIDRGEKLFF.

This chain links TRBV5-6 with TRBJ2-1, with D perhaps TRBD2 (5 bases). The V end lost 5 bases, the J end lost 4 bases, and 19 bases lay between the germline ends. Germline V lookup: CDR1 SGHDT, CDR2 YYEEEE. The CDR3 has 16 amino acids. CDR3 nucleotide sequence: TGTGCCAGCAGACTGCGGGCCTTGGAACCATACAATGAGCAGTTCTTC. Protein: CASRLRALEPYNEQFF.

This chain links TRBV10-3 with TRBJ1-3; 7 positions agree with TRBD1. The CDR3 length is 16 residues. CDR1 is ENHRY, CDR2 SYGVKD, per germline. V dropped 6 bases and J dropped 0; count of bases not matched to a gene: 8. CDR3 in amino acids: CAIRETGIFSGNTIYF. The DNA of the CDR3 is TGTGCCATCAGGGAGACAGGGATATTCTCTGGAAACACCATATATTTT.

This chain connects TRBV19 to TRBJ1-1; D is perhaps TRBD1 (5 bases). V was cut by 6 bases and J by 1 base, with 18 bases left in between. The CDR3 totals 16 residues. Looked up from germline, CDR1 is LNHDA and CDR2 is SQIVND (reference sequence). The CDR3 here is CASSPGHTSGNTEAFF. CDR3 nucleotide sequence: TGTGCCAGTAGCCCCGGACACACCTCAGGGAACACTGAAGCTTTCTTT. The variable domain in full, completed from reference TRBV19 and TRBJ1-1, reads DGGITQSPKYLFRKEGQNVTLSCEQNLNHDAMYWYRQDPGQGLRLIYYSQIVNDFQKGDIAEGYSVSREKKESFPLTVTSAQKNPTAFYLCASSPGHTSGNTEAFFGQGTRLTVV.

V gene TRBV6-5 combines with J gene TRBJ2-5, with no clear D. Deletions cut 2 bases from V and 6 bases from J, with 4 bases between. Germline values: CDR1 MNHEY, CDR2 SVGAGI. The CDR3 is made up of 11 amino acids. CDR3 sequence (DNA): TGTGCCAGCAGTTACATGCAGACCCAGTACTTC. This codes for CASSYMQTQYF.

Written as DNA, the CDR3 is TGCAGCGTTGAGACTATTCGGAAGACCCAGTACTTC. Translation: CSVETIRKTQYF. V gene TRBV29-1 combines with J gene TRBJ2-5; weak D call: TRBD2 (5 bases). The CDR3 consists of 12 residues. Germline CDR1 is SQVTM and CDR2 is ANQGSEA. Trimming left V 3 bases short and J 6 bases short, with 11 bases between.

The chain employs TRBV5-1 and TRBJ1-1; D is undetermined. Deletions cut 3 bases from V and 5 bases from J, with 8 bases between. The V gene's germline CDR1 is SGHRS and CDR2 YFSETQ. This CDR3 is built from 12 residues. CDR3: CASSSGWTEAFF. CDR3 bases: TGCGCCAGCAGCTCCGGATGGACTGAAGCTTTCTTT.

The chain combines TRBV19 with TRBJ2-1; D might be TRBD2 (7 bases). Trimming left V 5 bases short and J 8 bases short, with 19 bases between. CDR3 size: 15 residues. Germline CDR1 reads LNHDA; CDR2 reads SQIVND (reference sequence). CDR3 sequence: CASSVLQGRGYEQFF. The CDR3 DNA follows: TGTGCCAGTAGTGTACTTCAGGGGCGGGGGTATGAGCAGTTCTTC.

The gene calls are TRBV5-4 and TRBJ1-1; D unclear. The CDR3 is made up of 14 amino acids. Germline V gives CDR1 SGHNT, CDR2 YYREEE (reference sequence). Between the trimmed V and J ends, which lost 1 base and 1 base, there was a span of 8 bases. The CDR3 spells CASSLFLTNTEAFF. In DNA form, the CDR3 reads TGTGCCAGCAGCTTGTTCTTGACGAACACTGAAGCTTTCTTT.

The chain employs TRBV7-2 and TRBJ1-2, with 9 bases aligning to TRBD1. Germline trimming cut 1 base from V and 7 bases from J; bases unmatched to any gene: 7. This CDR3 is built from 15 residues. CDR1 is SGHTA and CDR2 is FQGNSA in the germline V gene. CDR3: CASSLGDREELGYTF. DNA of the CDR3: TGTGCCAGCAGCTTAGGGGACAGGGAAGAACTTGGCTACACCTTC.

This chain joins TRBV4-1 and TRBJ1-5, with unresolved D. Per the germline V gene, CDR1 is MGHRA and CDR2 is YSYEKL. The CDR3 spans 15 residues. Trimming left V 0 bases short and J 2 bases short, with 8 bases between. The CDR3 nucleotides read TGCGCCAGCAGCCAAGATCCGCTGGGCAATCAGCCCCAGCATTTT. Translated: CASSQDPLGNQPQHF.